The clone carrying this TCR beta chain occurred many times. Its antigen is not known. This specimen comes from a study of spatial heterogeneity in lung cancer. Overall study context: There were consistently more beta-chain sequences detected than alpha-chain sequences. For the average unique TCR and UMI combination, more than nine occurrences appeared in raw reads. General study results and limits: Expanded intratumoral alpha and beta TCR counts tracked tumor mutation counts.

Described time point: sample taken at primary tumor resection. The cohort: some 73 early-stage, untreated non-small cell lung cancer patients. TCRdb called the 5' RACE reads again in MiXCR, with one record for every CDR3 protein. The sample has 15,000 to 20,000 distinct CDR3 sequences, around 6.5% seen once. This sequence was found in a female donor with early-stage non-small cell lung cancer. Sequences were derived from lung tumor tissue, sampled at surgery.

CDR3 bases: TGTGCCAGTAGTATCGAATTGGGACAGGGGAAGACCAACGAGCAGTACTTC. Translation gives CASSIELGQGKTNEQYF. The rearrangement uses TRBV19 and TRBJ2-7; 10 nucleotides match TRBD1. Germline values: CDR1 LNHDA, CDR2 SQIVND (reference sequence). There are 17 residues in the CDR3. V lost 3 bases, J lost 5 bases, and 13 bases stayed unmatched.